Detailed here is one T cell receptor beta chain. The antigen remains unidentified. The data belong to a study of cytomegalovirus exposure and HLA in healthy donors. General study findings and limits: Only CMV serostatus was available as immune exposure information. Sequencing depth roughly uniform across donors was assumed in presence/absence analyses. The authors considered a cluster of highly shared sequence variants likely to be a sequencing artifact.

60 Vbeta and 13 Jbeta primers were used in PCR. Sequencing used immunoSEQ multiplex PCR; TCRdb keeps in-frame clones, though not all of them. This sample has some 110,000 clones; less than 80% occur once, and the top ten carry roughly 3.7%. CDR1 and CDR2 (germline): SGHRS, YFSETQ. The CDR3 has 12 amino acids. Unmatched junction bases numbered 6, after V lost 8 bases and J lost 5 bases. The J gene is TRBJ2-5, the V gene TRBV5-1, with TRBD2 identical over 7 bases. Sequenced material: PBMCs. This TCR was sampled from a man aged 60-69 years in good health and CMV-seronegative. CDR3 DNA: TGCGCCAGAGGGAGGGGAGGGGAGACCCAGTACTTC. This codes for CARGRGGETQYF.